The rows below give T cell receptor beta chains drawn from one sample of a study of T cell repertoires in cytomegalovirus infection. TCRdb reprocessed the reads via MiXCR and lists one record per CDR3 protein. Of nearly 550,000 distinct CDR3 sequences detected, 16% appear once; the ten largest clones hold roughly a quarter. Specimen: CD8+ T cells from PBMCs. The receptors stem from a human donor in good health (CMV status not recorded). Some clones in this sample may be carry-over from other donors' samples. Each CDR3 is given with its conserved first and last residue. D genes are given only for firm matches. Not all rows give a size; the values are once, few, many and, for expanded clones, a class.

d_gene	abundance	j_gene	v_gene	CDR3aa	CDR3nt
-	few	TRBJ2-1	TRBV29-1	CSGGRDSSYNEQFF	TGCAGCGGGGGGAGAGACTCCTCCTACAATGAGCAGTTCTTC
TRBD1	-	TRBJ2-7	TRBV6-1	CASNLRVTGEEEQYF	TGTGCCAGCAACCTAAGGGTGACAGGGGAGGAAGAGCAGTACTTC
-	-	TRBJ2-7	TRBV29-1	CSVGDSGAYEQYF	TGCAGCGTTGGGGACAGCGGGGCCTACGAGCAGTACTTC
TRBD2	-	TRBJ2-3	TRBV6-1	CASSTRAWGGDTQYF	TGTGCCAGCTCCACGCGGGCCTGGGGGGGGGATACGCAGTATTTT
-	-	TRBJ2-2	TRBV29-1	CSATGAAGGELFF	TGCAGCGCTACGGGGGCGGCGGGAGGGGAGCTGTTTTTT
-	few	TRBJ2-5	TRBV20-1	CSADKPANQETQYF	TGCAGTGCCGACAAACCGGCCAACCAAGAGACCCAGTACTTC
-	many	TRBJ1-4	TRBV5-5	CASSLPDGDPNEKLFF	TGTGCCAGCAGCCTCCCGGACGGCGATCCAAATGAAAAACTGTTTTTT
TRBD1	many	TRBJ2-7	TRBV4-1	CASSPLGQGYEQYF	TGCGCCAGCAGCCCCCTGGGACAGGGCTACGAGCAGTACTTC
TRBD2	many	TRBJ2-7	TRBV6-1	CASSEGTIYYEQYF	TGTGCCAGCAGTGAGGGGACTATCTACTACGAGCAGTACTTC
TRBD2	many	TRBJ2-5	TRBV7-8	CASSFGLAGAPRAQYF	TGTGCCAGCAGCTTCGGGCTAGCGGGGGCGCCGCGGGCCCAGTACTTC
-	many	TRBJ2-7	TRBV14	CASSQVSGDTYEQYF	TGTGCCAGCAGCCAAGTTAGCGGTGATACCTACGAGCAGTACTTC
-	few	TRBJ1-1	TRBV4-2	CASSQDIGTTEAFF	TGTGCCAGCAGCCAAGATATAGGGACCACTGAAGCTTTCTTT
-	few	TRBJ1-6	TRBV27	CASSPSWGEGNSPLHF	TGTGCCAGCAGTCCTTCCTGGGGGGAGGGAAATTCACCCCTCCACTTT